These T cell receptor beta chains were read from a single sample in a study of cytomegalovirus exposure and HLA in healthy donors. Repertoires were generated with immunoSEQ multiplex PCR, while TCRdb's copy carries only in-frame clones and drops some. The sample carries tens of thousands of clones, approximately 70% recorded once. Sequenced sample: PBMCs. These receptors were taken from a woman aged 45 to 65 in good health and CMV-seropositive. Both conserved end residues are part of each CDR3. Each record gives: D gene, V gene, J gene, clone size, CDR3 DNA, CDR3 protein. A D gene is named only where the DNA matches it firmly. Some rows mark clone size as missing; the rest say once, few, many or name a class of expanded clone.

>TRBD2|TRBV19|TRBJ2-2|.
TGTGCCAGTGGCAGCGGGAGCGGGAGGGCGGGAACCGGGGAGCTGTTTTTT
CASGSGSGRAGTGELFF
>TRBD2|TRBV5-4|TRBJ2-7|few
TGTGCCAGCAGCTCATCCCTTAGCGGGATTCTCTACGAGCAGTACTTC
CASSSSLSGILYEQYF
>TRBD2|TRBV28|TRBJ2-1|.
TGTGCCAGCAGCTTCTTAGCGGGTGAGCAGTTCTTC
CASSFLAGEQFF
>.|TRBV28|TRBJ2-6|few
TGTGCCAGCAGTTTACAGGGTTTGGTTGTGCTTGGGGCCAACGTCCTGACTTTC
CASSLQGLVVLGANVLTF
>.|TRBV27|TRBJ1-2|.
TGTGCCAGCAGTTCCCAGGGGCTTGGCTACACCTTC
CASSSQGLGYTF
>.|TRBV7-8|TRBJ2-7|.
TGTGCCAGCAGCCTACTTTTGCGCTCCTACGAGCAGTACTTC
CASSLLLRSYEQYF
>.|TRBV28|TRBJ1-2|few
TGTGCCAGCAGTTTACGGGAGTACGGCTACACCTTC
CASSLREYGYTF
>TRBD1|TRBV19|TRBJ1-5|once
TGTGCCAGTAGTATAGGACAGGGATATAGCAATCAGCCCCAGCATTTT
CASSIGQGYSNQPQHF
>.|TRBV7-8|TRBJ2-5|.
TGTGCCAGCAGCTACACTAGGAGGGAGACCCAGTACTTC
CASSYTRRETQYF
>TRBD2|TRBV29-1|TRBJ2-7|.
TGCAGCACTGGGGCTAGCGGGAGATTGAACGAGCAGTACTTC
CSTGASGRLNEQYF
>TRBD1|TRBV28|TRBJ2-7|.
TGTGCCAGCAAGACGTTCCGGGACAGGGCCTCCTACGAGCAGTACTTC
CASKTFRDRASYEQYF
>TRBD1|TRBV29-1|TRBJ1-1|.
TGCAGCGTCAGGACAGGGGCGAACACTGAAGCTTTCTTT
CSVRTGANTEAFF
>.|TRBV11-2|TRBJ2-1|few
TGTGCCAGCAGCTTTCTGACATCCCGCAATGAGCAGTTCTTC
CASSFLTSRNEQFF
>TRBD2|TRBV7-9|TRBJ2-1|.
TGTGCCAGCAGCTCTCCCAGCGGGGGCTCCTACAATGAGCAGTTCTTC
CASSSPSGGSYNEQFF